The present entry profiles one T cell receptor (beta chain) with its context. Its antigen is still unknown. There are no base qualities to consult, and no much larger clone falls within one base. Receptor libraries were prepared by the immunoSEQ multiplex PCR assay. Roughly 10^5 TCR templates per sample were assayed on the deep sequencing platform. Genomic DNA extracted from sorted T cells was the material used for TCRbeta CDR3 sequencing. In the authors' own workflow: The R programming language was used for clonal analysis of the TCRbeta CDR3 data. Alloreactive CD4+ and CD8+ clones were defined by comparing unstimulated samples with post-reaction CFSE-low samples. By matching sequences to the repertoires of sorted unstimulated Treg and non-Treg cells, each alloreactive CD4+ clone was assigned a regulatory or non-regulatory origin. What TCRdb holds here is the immuneACCESS table cut down to in-frame rearrangements. Part of the clones is not present; checked against another copy, under half of the missing clones reflect an unresolved V gene, and the others are unexplained. For V, J and clone size, that table is used; D and trimming come from the DNA. The sample table lists over 85,000 clones, approximately 92% of them with a count of one. 1% to 1.5% of the sample is held by the ten biggest clonotypes.

The germline V gene encodes CDR1 SEHNR and CDR2 FQNEAQ (reference sequence). Inclusive of the bounding cysteine and phenylalanine, the CDR3 is 15 residues long. The CDR3 DNA has 45 bases and is translated from base 1. V has 5 bases trimmed and J has 4 bases trimmed; junction bases matching no gene number 9. The sample originates from a study of siplizumab effects on memory and regulatory T cells (dated by TCRdb to the late 2010s). A note on the overall study: The effect of the anti-CD2 antibody siplizumab on alloreactive T-cell subsets was examined in allogeneic mixed lymphocyte reactions constructed from human PBMCs. What the authors observed across the whole study: In reactions with siplizumab, an average of approximately 69% of mappable alloreactive CD4+ clones were Treg-derived, compared with 26.9% in control reactions. Greater diversity appeared to be present in unstimulated naive T cells than in memory T cells, and a substantial contribution to the alloresponse seemed to be made by naive cells. Because sequences below about 10^-5 frequency were poorly captured, only a minor fraction of alloreactive clones could be mapped to unstimulated subsets. Siplizumab significantly lowered the cumulative frequency of alloreactive sequences that could be traced to unstimulated CD4+ memory T cells. Roughly 75-95% of proliferating CD4+ or CD8+ clones could not be assigned a naive or memory phenotype. Whether proliferating Tregs from siplizumab cultures were suppressive was not functionally confirmed.

TCRbeta CDR3 sequencing was performed on sorted unstimulated T cells and on proliferating T cells recovered from mixed lymphocyte reactions. Fresh whole blood from fewer than 12 HLA-typed healthy donors was used to isolate PBMCs. The sequenced sample consisted of CD4+ T cells sorted from blood. The chain couples TRBV7-9 to TRBJ2-3; 7 bases in the middle match TRBD1. This TCR was recovered from a human donor in good health. The CDR3 has the sequence CASSTSRQGSDTQYF. In nucleotide form, the sequence is TGTGCCAGCAGCACATCGCGACAGGGATCAGATACGCAGTATTTT.